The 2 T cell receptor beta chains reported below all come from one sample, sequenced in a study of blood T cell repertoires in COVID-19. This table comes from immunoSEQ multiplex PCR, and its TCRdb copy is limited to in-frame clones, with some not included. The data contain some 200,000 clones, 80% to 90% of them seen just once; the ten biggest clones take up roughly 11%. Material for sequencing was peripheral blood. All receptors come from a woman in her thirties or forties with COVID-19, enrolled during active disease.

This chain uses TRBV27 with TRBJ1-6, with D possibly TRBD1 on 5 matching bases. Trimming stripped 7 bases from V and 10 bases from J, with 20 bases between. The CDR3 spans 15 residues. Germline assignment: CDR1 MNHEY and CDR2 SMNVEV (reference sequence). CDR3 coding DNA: TGTGCCAGCAAGAGTGTGGGCAGGGTGGAATCACCCCTCCACTTT. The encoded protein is CASKSVGRVESPLHF.

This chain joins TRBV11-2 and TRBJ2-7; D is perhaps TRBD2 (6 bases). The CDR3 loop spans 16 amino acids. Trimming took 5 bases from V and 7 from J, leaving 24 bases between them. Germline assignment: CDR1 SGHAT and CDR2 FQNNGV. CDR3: CASSPSLGEALGEQYF. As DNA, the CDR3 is TGTGCCAGCAGCCCCTCCTTGGGGGAGGCCTTGGGTGAGCAGTACTTC.